This T cell receptor (beta chain) appears in the sequencing data of a study of blood T cell repertoires in COVID-19. Background on the study: T cells, B-cell-depleted T cells, or PBMCs supplied cDNA or gDNA.

TCRdb's table, derived via immunoSEQ multiplex PCR, lists solely in-frame clones and lacks some. This sample has 60,000 to 80,000 clones, with roughly 85% found just once. CDR1 and CDR2 from the germline V gene are GTSNPN and SVGIG (reference sequence). The trim removed 3 bases at V and 5 bases at J, leaving 4 bases unmatched. The CDR3 contains 13 residues. The J gene is TRBJ1-1, the V gene TRBV30, with TRBD1 matching 9 bases. This TCR was sampled from a man aged 50 or older with acute or convalescent COVID-19. Sequenced material: peripheral blood. CDR3 amino acids: CAWRGQGTTEAFF. The CDR3 DNA follows: TGTGCCTGGAGGGGACAGGGAACGACTGAAGCTTTCTTT.